The TCR beta chain under discussion was sequenced for a study of CD8+CD57+ T cells in acquired aplastic anemia. Turning to the study itself: Mean DNA quantity obtained from sorted CD4+ and CD8+ cells was about 3.2 ug.

On this clonotype itself: Its antigen is still unknown. The CDR3 ends on some other residue instead of the conserved phenylalanine or tryptophan, so this is likely a read error.

In germline, CDR1 is LGHNA, CDR2 YNFKEQ. V was cut by 0 bases and J by 9 bases, with 24 bases left in between. The CDR3 loop spans 18 amino acids. Genomic DNA constituted the template upon which TCR beta VDJ and CDR3 profiling was performed. TCRdb independently ran MiXCR on the reads; one entry per CDR3 protein. The sample contains about 190,000 distinct CDR3 sequences, around half of which appear only once. The study, taken as a whole, reports: Patients and controls turned out to have twenty-nine CD8+ CDR3 sequences in common. Researchers reported that CD8+ Simpson's diversity was not significantly different in patients versus controls.

Specimen: sorted CD4+, CD8+, or CD8+CD57+ T cells (not recorded which) from PBMCs. The clonotype comes from a human donor in good health, serving as a control. The rearrangement links TRBV4-2 to TRBJ2-1; D not certain. DNA of the CDR3: TGTGCCAGCAGCCAAGATGGGCCCGCAGGTCGGGCCGGAGCTGAGCAGTTCCTC. Protein sequence: CASSQDGPAGRAGAEQFL.